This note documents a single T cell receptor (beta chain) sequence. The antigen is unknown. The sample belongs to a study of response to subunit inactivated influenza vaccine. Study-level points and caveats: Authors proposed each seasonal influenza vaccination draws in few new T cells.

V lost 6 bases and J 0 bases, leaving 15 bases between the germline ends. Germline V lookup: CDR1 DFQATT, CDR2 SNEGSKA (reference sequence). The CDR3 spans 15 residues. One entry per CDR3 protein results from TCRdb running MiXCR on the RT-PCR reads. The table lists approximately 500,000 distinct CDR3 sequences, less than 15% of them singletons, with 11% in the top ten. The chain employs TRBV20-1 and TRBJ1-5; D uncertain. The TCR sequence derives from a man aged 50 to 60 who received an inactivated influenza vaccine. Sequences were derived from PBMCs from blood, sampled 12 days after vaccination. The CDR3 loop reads CSAGPVPYSNQPQHF. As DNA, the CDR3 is TGCAGTGCCGGCCCAGTGCCGTATAGCAATCAGCCCCAGCATTTT.